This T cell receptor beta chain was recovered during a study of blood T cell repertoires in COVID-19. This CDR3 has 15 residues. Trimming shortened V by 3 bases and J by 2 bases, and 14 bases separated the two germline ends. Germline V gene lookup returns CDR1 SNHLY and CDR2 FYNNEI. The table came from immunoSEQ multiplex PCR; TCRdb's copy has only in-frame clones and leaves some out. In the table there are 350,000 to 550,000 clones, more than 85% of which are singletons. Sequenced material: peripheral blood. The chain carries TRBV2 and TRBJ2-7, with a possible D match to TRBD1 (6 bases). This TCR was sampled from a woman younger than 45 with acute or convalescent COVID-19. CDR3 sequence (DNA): TGTGCCAGCAGTGAGGTTGCCAGGGGCACCTACGAGCAGTACTTC. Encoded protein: CASSEVARGTYEQYF.